These 2 T cell receptor beta chains share one sample of origin, sequenced in a study of early T cells in non-severe SARS-CoV-2 infection. From the 5' RACE reads, TCRdb called clonotypes with MiXCR, one entry per CDR3 protein. This repertoire shows fewer than 35,000 distinct CDR3 sequences, approximately 5.4% found once; its top ten account for about 5.8%. Sequenced: whole blood. These receptors came from an adult who was a healthcare worker with PCR-confirmed SARS-CoV-2 infection or an uninfected control (not recorded which).

The chain uses TRBV25-1 and TRBJ2-2, with 12 bases identical to TRBD2. The germline V gene encodes CDR1 MGHDK and CDR2 SYGVNS. CDR3 size: 16 residues. Losses at the gene ends were 4 bases for V and 4 bases for J; bases not matched to a gene: 4. Written as DNA, the CDR3 is TGTGCCAGCAGTGCGACTAGCGGGAGCCGCACCGGGGAGCTGTTTTTT. It encodes CASSATSGSRTGELFF. The whole variable domain, filled in from reference TRBV25-1 and TRBJ2-2, reads EADIYQTPRYLVIGTGKKITLECSQTMGHDKMYWYQQDPGMELHLIHYSYGVNSTEKGDLSSESTVSRIRTEHFPLTLESARPSHTSQYLCASSATSGSRTGELFFGEGSRLTVL.

The CDR3 here is CASSEFGRSSYNEQFF. The CDR3 bases are TGTGCCAGCAGTGAATTCGGAAGGAGCTCCTACAATGAGCAGTTCTTC. This chain joins TRBV25-1 and TRBJ2-1; D is unresolved. From germline, CDR1 is MGHDK and CDR2 SYGVNS. The CDR3 is 16 residues long. The V end was cut by 1 base, the J end by 0 bases, with 10 bases between.